This T cell receptor (beta chain) was sequenced for a study of blood T cell repertoires in COVID-19. Study details: From the United States, Italy and Spain came samples of acute and convalescent COVID-19.

Produced via immunoSEQ multiplex PCR; TCRdb's table is partial and in-frame only. The data show about 140,000 clones, nearly 80% seen once. The CDR3 sequence is 17 residues long. V dropped 4 bases and J dropped 2; count of bases not matched to a gene: 5. CDR1 and CDR2 from the germline V gene are SGHTA and FQGTGA. Two negative PCRs, clearance, or symptom resolution had been documented for recovered Cohort 3 donors. Sequences were obtained from PBMCs or T cells enriched from blood (not recorded which). The sequence was obtained from a woman between 45 and 65 years old who had recovered from COVID-19. The chain carries TRBV7-3 and TRBJ2-3; 14 bases align to TRBD2. The CDR3 sequence: CASSSRTSGRTTDTQYF. In DNA form, the CDR3 reads TGTGCCAGCAGCTCGCGGACTAGCGGGAGGACCACAGATACGCAGTATTTT.